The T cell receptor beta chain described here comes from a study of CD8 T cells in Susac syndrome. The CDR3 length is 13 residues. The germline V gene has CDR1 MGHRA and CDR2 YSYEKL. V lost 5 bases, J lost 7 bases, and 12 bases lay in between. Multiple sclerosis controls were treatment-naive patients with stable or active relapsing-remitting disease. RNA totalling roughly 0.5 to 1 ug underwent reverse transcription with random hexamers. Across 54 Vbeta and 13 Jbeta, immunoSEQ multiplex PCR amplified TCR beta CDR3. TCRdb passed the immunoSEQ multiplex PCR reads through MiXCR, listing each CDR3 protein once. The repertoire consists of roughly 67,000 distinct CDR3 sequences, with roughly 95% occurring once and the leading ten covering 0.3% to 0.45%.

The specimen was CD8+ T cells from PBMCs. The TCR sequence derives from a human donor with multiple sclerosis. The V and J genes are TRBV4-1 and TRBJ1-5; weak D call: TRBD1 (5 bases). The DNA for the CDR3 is TGCGCCAGCAGCGGGACGGGGGTACAGCCCCAGCATTTT. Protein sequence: CASSGTGVQPQHF.